Included here is one T cell receptor beta chain sequence, with context. V was shortened by 5 bases and J by 4 bases, with 15 bases between the two germline ends. The germline V gene encodes CDR1 SGDLS and CDR2 YYNGEE. This CDR3 is built from 14 residues. It was with 60 Vbeta and 13 Jbeta primers that the PCR ran. Sequencing was performed with immunoSEQ multiplex PCR; in TCRdb, only in-frame clones are kept and a portion is missing. The table shows approximately 180,000 clones, with over 75% occurring only once. This record belongs to a study of cytomegalovirus exposure and HLA in healthy donors. The chain has TRBV9 and TRBJ1-2; a possible D gene is TRBD1 (5 bases). The clonotype originates from a man in his forties in good health and CMV-seropositive. The sample consisted of PBMCs. CDR3 nucleotides: TGTGCCAGCAGTCTGACAGCCCAGTCCTATGGCTACACCTTC. This codes for CASSLTAQSYGYTF.